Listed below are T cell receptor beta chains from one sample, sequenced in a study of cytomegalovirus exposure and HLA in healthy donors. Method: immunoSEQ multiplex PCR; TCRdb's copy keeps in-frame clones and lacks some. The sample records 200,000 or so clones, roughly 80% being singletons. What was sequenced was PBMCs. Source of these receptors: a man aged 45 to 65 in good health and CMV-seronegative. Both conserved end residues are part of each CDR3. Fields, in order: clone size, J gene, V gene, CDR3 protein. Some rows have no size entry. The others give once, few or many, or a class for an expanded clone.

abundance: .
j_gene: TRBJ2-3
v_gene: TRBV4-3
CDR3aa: CASSLEPDTQYF

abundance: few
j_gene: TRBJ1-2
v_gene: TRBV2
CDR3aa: CASSLQVFNYGYTF

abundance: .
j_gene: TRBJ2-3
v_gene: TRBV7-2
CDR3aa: CASSLTSGRTDTQYF

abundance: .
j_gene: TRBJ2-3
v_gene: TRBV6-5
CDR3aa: CASSPWSGGTDTQYF

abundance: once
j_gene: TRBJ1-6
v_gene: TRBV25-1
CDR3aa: CASGPSRDRWTNSPLHF

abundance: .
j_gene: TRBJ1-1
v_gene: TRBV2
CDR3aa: CASSEQNTEAFF

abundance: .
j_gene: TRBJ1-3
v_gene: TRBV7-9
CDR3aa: CASSAYLGSSGNTIYF

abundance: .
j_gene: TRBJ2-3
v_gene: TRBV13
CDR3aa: CASSLGLAGTDTQYF

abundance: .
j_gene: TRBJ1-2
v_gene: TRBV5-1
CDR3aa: CASSLDARGRDGYTF

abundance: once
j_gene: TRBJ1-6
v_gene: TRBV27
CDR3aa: CASSLPGANSPLHF

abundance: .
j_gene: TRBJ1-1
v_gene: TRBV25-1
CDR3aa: CASTSDRGRTEAFF

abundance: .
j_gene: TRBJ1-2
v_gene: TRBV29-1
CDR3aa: CSVELRTADNYGYTF

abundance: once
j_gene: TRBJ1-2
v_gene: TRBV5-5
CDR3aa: CASSLAKQINYGYTF

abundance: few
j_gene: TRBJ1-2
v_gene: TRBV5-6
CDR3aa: CASSLRGAANYGYTF

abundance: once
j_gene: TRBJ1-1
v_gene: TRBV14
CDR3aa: CASSQVGAQNTEAFF

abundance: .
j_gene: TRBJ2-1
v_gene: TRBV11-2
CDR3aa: CASSLDGLEYNEQFF

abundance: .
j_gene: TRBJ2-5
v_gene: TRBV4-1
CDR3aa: CASSQTGTGRETQYF

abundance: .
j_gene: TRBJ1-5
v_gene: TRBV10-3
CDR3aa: CATLQGGDQPQHF

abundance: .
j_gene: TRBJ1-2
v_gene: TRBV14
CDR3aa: CASSQESLYGYTF

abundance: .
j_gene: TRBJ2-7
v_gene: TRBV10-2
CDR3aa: CASSEEDRASYEQYF

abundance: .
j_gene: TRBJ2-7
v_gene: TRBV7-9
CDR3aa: CSSSLGGSEQYF

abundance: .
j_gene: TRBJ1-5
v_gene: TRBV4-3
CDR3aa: CASSQGSNQPQHF

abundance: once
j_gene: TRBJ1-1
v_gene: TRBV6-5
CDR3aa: CASSYSIAGEAFF

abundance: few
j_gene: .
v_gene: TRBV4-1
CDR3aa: CASSQEGTGISYEQYF

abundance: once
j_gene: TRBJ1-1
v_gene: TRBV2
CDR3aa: CASRPRTGNTEAFF

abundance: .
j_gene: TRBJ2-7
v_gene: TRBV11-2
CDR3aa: CASRSTAGDEQYF

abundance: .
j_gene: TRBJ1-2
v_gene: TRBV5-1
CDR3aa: CASSPTPDTVGYGYTF

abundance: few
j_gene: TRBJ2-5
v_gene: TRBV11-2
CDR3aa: CASSQAETQYF

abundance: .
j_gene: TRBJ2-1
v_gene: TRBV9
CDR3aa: CASSVGSGGYNEQFF

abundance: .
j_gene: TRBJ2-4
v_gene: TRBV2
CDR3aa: CASRYIRGVQNIQYF

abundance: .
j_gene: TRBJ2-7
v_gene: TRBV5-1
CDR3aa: CASSLEPSGLPSYEQYF

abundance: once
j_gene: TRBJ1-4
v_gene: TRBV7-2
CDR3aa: CASSLNQGGRGEKLFF

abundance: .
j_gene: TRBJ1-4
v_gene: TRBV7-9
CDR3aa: CASSLGIGAELFF

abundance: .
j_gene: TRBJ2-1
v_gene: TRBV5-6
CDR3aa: CASSPYNEQFF

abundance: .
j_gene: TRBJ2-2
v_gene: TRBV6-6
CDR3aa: CASSYAGTANTGELFF

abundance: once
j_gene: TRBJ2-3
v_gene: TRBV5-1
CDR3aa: CASSASGDRTDTQYF

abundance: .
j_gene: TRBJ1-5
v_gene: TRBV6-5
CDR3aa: CASRPRGFGQPQHF

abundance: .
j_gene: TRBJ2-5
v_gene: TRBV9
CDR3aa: CASSVEGGGGLQETQYF

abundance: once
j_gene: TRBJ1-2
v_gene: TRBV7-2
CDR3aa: CASSLTGGGLGYTF

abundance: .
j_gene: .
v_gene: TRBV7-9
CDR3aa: CASSSESGGPYEQYF

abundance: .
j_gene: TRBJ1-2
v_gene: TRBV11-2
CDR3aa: CASSLGDYGYGYTF

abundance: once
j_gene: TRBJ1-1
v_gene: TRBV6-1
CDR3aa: CASTAGLNTEAFF

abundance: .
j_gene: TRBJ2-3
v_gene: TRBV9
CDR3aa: CASSLLTGIGGDTQYF

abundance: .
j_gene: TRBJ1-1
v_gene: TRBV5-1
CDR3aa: CASRAQTANTEAFF

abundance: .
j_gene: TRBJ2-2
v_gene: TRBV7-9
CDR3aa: CASSSSVTEHTGELFF

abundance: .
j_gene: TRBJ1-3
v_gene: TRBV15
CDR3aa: CATSREYSTGNTIYF

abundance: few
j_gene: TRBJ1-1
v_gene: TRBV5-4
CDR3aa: CASRLGQNTEAFF

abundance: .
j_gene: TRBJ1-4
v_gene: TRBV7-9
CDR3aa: CASSSDALQGNDPNEKLFF

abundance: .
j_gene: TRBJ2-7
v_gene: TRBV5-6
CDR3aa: CASRRGGYEQYF

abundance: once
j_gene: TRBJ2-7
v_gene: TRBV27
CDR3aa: CASRPGLVGSYEQYF

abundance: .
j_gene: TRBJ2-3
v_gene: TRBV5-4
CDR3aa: CASRLNTDTQYF

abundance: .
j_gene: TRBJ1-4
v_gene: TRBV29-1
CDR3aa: CSVEEGASEKLFF

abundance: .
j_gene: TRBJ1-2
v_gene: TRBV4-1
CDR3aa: CASSHPLETGGYGYTF

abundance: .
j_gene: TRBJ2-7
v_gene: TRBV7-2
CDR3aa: CASSLVSSLGGEGYEQYF

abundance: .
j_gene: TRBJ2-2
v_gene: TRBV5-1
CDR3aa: CASSFAPGTSGGDTGELFF

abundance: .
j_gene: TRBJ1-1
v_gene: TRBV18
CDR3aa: CASSGRDSLNTEAFF

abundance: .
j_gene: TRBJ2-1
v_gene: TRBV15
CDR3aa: CATSRDWRGDEQFF